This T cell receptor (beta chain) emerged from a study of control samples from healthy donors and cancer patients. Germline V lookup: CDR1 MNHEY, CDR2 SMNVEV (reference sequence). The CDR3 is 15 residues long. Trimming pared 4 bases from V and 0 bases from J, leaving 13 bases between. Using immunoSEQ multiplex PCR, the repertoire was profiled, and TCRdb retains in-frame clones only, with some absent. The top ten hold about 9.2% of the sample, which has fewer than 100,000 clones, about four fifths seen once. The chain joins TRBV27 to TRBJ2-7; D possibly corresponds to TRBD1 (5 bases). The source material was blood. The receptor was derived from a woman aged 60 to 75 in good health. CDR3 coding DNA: TGTGCCAGCAGTTCCTGGACAACCGTCTCCTACGAGCAGTACTTC. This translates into CASSSWTTVSYEQYF.